These 12 T cell receptor beta chains originate from one sample sequenced in a study of cytomegalovirus exposure and HLA in healthy donors. The primer mix had 60 Vbeta and 13 Jbeta primers. Profiled with immunoSEQ multiplex PCR; TCRdb holds only in-frame clones, not every one. Counted here are 150,000 to 200,000 clones, approximately 86% occurring once; the ten biggest clones make up about 2.1%. The sequencing sample was made of PBMCs. The source of these receptors is a woman aged 18-35 years in good health and CMV-seronegative.

V is TRBV19 and J is TRBJ1-1; a weak D match, TRBD1 (5 bases). In germline, CDR1 is LNHDA, CDR2 SQIVND (reference sequence). The V end was cut by 5 bases, the J end by 4 bases, with 14 bases between. This CDR3 comprises 14 residues. The CDR3 sequence is CASSRHLGGTEAFF. CDR3 nucleotide sequence: TGTGCCAGTAGTCGCCATCTGGGGGGCACTGAAGCTTTCTTT.

The CDR3 DNA is TGTGCCATCAGTGAGTCAACAGGGGGGACTGAAGCTTTCTTT. Encoded protein: CAISESTGGTEAFF. The chain recombines TRBV10-3 with TRBJ1-1; the match to TRBD1 covers 8 bases. The CDR3 is made up of 14 amino acids. The V segment lost 0 bases and the J segment 5 bases; nucleotides outside the gene matches: 2. Germline values: CDR1 ENHRY, CDR2 SYGVKD.

V gene TRBV7-3 combines with J gene TRBJ2-1; 11 nucleotides align to TRBD2. Trimming cost V 5 bases and J 9 bases; bases outside gene matches: 9. The CDR3 totals 15 residues. CDR1 is SGHTA, CDR2 FQGTGA, per germline. The DNA for the CDR3 is TGTGCCAGCAGCCCCACTAGCGGGAGTCTGGGTGAGCAGTTCTTC. This sequence encodes CASSPTSGSLGEQFF. The full variable domain, in which reference TRBV7-3 and TRBJ2-1 provide the parts outside the CDR3, is GAGVSQTPSNKVTEKGKYVELRCDPISGHTALYWYRQSLGQGPEFLIYFQGTGAADDSGLPNDRFFAVRPEGSVSTLKIQRTERGDSAVYLCASSPTSGSLGEQFFGPGTRLTVL.

This chain joins TRBV9 and TRBJ2-1; the match to TRBD2 covers 7 bases. The CDR3 is 15 amino acids. Germline V gene data show CDR1 as SGDLS and CDR2 as YYNGEE. The V segment lost 0 bases and the J segment 4 bases; nucleotides outside the gene matches: 4. The CDR3 sequence: CASSVGGGGYNEQFF. CDR3 sequence (DNA): TGTGCCAGCAGCGTAGGCGGGGGAGGGTACAATGAGCAGTTCTTC.

The V gene is TRBV18, the J gene TRBJ2-2; D is undetermined. V was shortened by 3 bases and J by 1 base, with 9 bases between the two germline ends. CDR3 length equals 15 residues. Germline CDR1 and CDR2: KGHSH and LQKENI. The CDR3 coding sequence is TGTGCCAGCTCACCGGGTCAGGAGAACACCGGGGAGCTGTTTTTT. It codes for CASSPGQENTGELFF.

The chain has TRBV10-1 and TRBJ1-1; D unresolved. The CDR3 loop spans 12 amino acids. Germline V gene sequence: CDR1 WNHNN, CDR2 SYGVQD (reference sequence). Trimming cost V 4 bases and J 5 bases, with 8 bases left between them. CDR3 region: CASSGTGTEAFF. DNA for the CDR3: TGCGCCAGCAGTGGGACGGGGACTGAAGCTTTCTTT.

The rearrangement links TRBV6-1 to TRBJ1-1; D possibly corresponds to TRBD1 (6 bases). Trimming took 7 bases from V and 5 from J, leaving 14 bases between them. The CDR3 extends over 13 amino acids. In germline, CDR1 is MNHNS, CDR2 SASEGT. The CDR3: CASILTGYTEAFF. The CDR3 DNA sequence: TGTGCCAGCATCTTAACAGGGTATACTGAAGCTTTCTTT.

The chain has TRBV7-2 and TRBJ2-7; D perhaps matches TRBD2 (5 bases). The V gene's germline CDR1 is SGHTA and CDR2 FQGNSA. This CDR3 has 13 amino acids. The V and J ends lost 2 bases and 6 bases respectively, with 11 bases between them. Here the CDR3 DNA reads TGTGCCAGCAGCTTAAACATCGGGGTCGAGCAGTACTTC. The encoded protein is CASSLNIGVEQYF.

This sequence joins TRBV29-1 and TRBJ1-3; 7 nucleotides align to TRBD1. CDR3 length: 13 amino acids. The ends lost 6 bases at V and 1 base at J; junction bases unmatched: 3. Germline CDR1 reads SQVTM; CDR2 reads ANQGSEA. As DNA, the CDR3 is TGCAGCGTGACAGGGAATTCTGGAAACACCATATATTTT. As protein: CSVTGNSGNTIYF.

V gene TRBV30 combines with J gene TRBJ2-5; TRBD2 is a possible D gene (5 bases). V gave up 2 bases and J gave up 2 bases, with 6 bases separating them. This CDR3 has 12 residues. Germline loops: CDR1 GTSNPN, CDR2 SVGIG (reference sequence). CDR3 DNA: TGTGCCTGGAGTCGGGGTCAAGAGACCCAGTACTTC. Residues: CAWSRGQETQYF.

This clone was seen a few times. The V and J genes are TRBV5-1 and TRBJ1-4; TRBD1 is a possible D gene (6 bases). With 0 bases removed from V and 7 bases from J, the gap between germline ends came to 13 bases. This CDR3 has 15 residues. Germline V gene lookup returns CDR1 SGHRS and CDR2 YFSETQ. CDR3 DNA sequence: TGCGCCAGCAGCTTGGCCGTGGACAGCGGTGAAAAACTGTTTTTT. Its translation: CASSLAVDSGEKLFF.

This chain connects TRBV18 to TRBJ2-2; D might be TRBD1 (5 bases). V was trimmed by 4 bases and J by 1 base, leaving 7 bases between them. Germline loops: CDR1 KGHSH, CDR2 LQKENI. The CDR3 has 14 residues. CDR3 amino acids: CASSLRENTGELFF. In DNA, the CDR3 is TGTGCCAGCTCACTCAGGGAGAACACCGGGGAGCTGTTTTTT.